This T cell receptor beta chain comes out of a study of shared clonotypes between healthy human individuals. Study results and limitations: What naive subsets generally showed was a larger estimated richness than memory subsets showed.

On this clone itself: The antigen is undetermined.

Deep-level assay runs were performed. Sequencing used immunoSEQ multiplex PCR; TCRdb keeps in-frame clones, though not all of them. This sample yields approximately 100,000 clones, of which around 67% are seen a single time; 45% belongs to the top ten. The CD8 memory sample joined CD45RO+ cells and CCR7-negative CD45RA+ cells. Germline values: CDR1 MNHNS, CDR2 SASEGT. V lost 7 bases, J lost 7 bases, and 19 bases lay in between. CDR3 size: 15 residues. This chain uses TRBV6-1 with TRBJ2-2; TRBD1 is a possible D gene (6 bases). The sequencing input was memory CD8+ T cells sorted from blood. This sample's subset: CD45RO+ cells pooled with CCR7-negative TemRA cells. This clonotype originated in a young man in good health. CDR3 in amino acids: CASTERTEAIGELFF. The CDR3 nucleotides read TGTGCCAGCACAGAGAGGACAGAGGCCATCGGGGAGCTGTTTTTT.